This T cell receptor (beta chain) was obtained from a study of vaccination and CD4 T cells after COVID-19. Whole-study context: Convalescent patients gave post-COVID blood a median approximately 94 days post-diagnosis, range 35 to 161. General observations from the study: Looking at convalescent patients, 304 of their 307 vaccine-specific clones were spike mono-reactive.

At the Johns Hopkins FTIC core, DNA taken from cultured CD4+ T cells was sequenced by way of the Oncomine TCR Beta short-read assay. Cultured CD4+ T cells yielded the extracted genomic DNA. TCRdb redid the calling of the PCR reads with MiXCR, one entry per CDR3 protein. The sample holds approximately 7,000 distinct CDR3 sequences, 70% to 80% seen once. Trimming took off 3 bases at V and 3 bases at J, with 11 bases between the two ends. Germline CDR1 reads ENHRY; CDR2 reads SYGVKD. CDR3 size: 14 residues. Indicated treatment: roughly ten-day PBMC culture with coronavirus spike peptide pools or control peptides (ViraFEST assay). It was with 10 IU/ml IL-2 and around 9.5 ug/ml peptide pools that 1.5 million to 2.5 million PBMCs per well were cultured. This clonotype was seen just once. Its antigen is undetermined.

This chain connects TRBV10-3 to TRBJ2-5, with a tentative D call TRBD2 (5 bases). Sequenced: CD4+ T cells from blood, cultured in vitro. This sequence originates from a human donor who had recovered from COVID-19. This CDR3 is CAISDSRAEETQYF. The DNA for the CDR3 is TGTGCCATCAGTGACTCGAGAGCGGAAGAGACCCAGTACTTC.